This TCR beta chain is drawn from a study of blood T cell repertoires in COVID-19. Study context: Italy, Spain and the United States were the sources of the convalescent and acute COVID-19 samples. The analysed material was cDNA or gDNA that came from T cells, B-cell-depleted T cells, or PBMCs.

The ends were cut back, 6 bases at V and 2 bases at J, with 15 bases in the middle. The CDR3 contains 15 residues. CDR1 is MNHEY, CDR2 SVGAGI, per germline. Authors' data handling: Reference gene primer amplification gave estimated nucleated cell counts. Here immunoSEQ multiplex PCR was the method, and the copy in TCRdb shows in-frame clones only, minus some. V and J calls and clone size follow that table, whereas D and trimming were derived from the DNA. Among approximately 170,000 clones, approximately 83% were seen once, and the ten largest hold approximately 12%. The sequence was collected from a man between 65 and 85 years old who had recovered from COVID-19. The rearrangement links TRBV6-5 to TRBJ2-3, with unresolved D. The sequencing input was peripheral blood. In DNA form, the CDR3 reads TGTGCCAGCAGCCTCTTAGCCCATCTCACAGATACGCAGTATTTT. Protein sequence: CASSLLAHLTDTQYF.